These 26 T cell receptor beta chains originate from one sample sequenced in a study of T cells in localized non-small cell lung cancer. Some clones are missing from TCRdb's copy, which holds only in-frame ones; the method was immunoSEQ multiplex PCR. The repertoire holds roughly 27,000 clones, 85% to 95% seen once, with 28% in the top ten. The sample consisted of peripheral blood, taken before any cancer treatment. These receptors were obtained from a female donor aged 60 or older with stage I lung adenocarcinoma.

V and J are TRBV7-8 and TRBJ1-5; no firm D call. V was cut by 6 bases and J by 1 base, with 7 bases left in between. This CDR3 region has 13 residues. The germline V gene encodes CDR1 SGHVS and CDR2 FQNEAQ. CDR3 residues: CASRKDSNQPQHF. The CDR3 region has the DNA TGTGCCAGCAGAAAGGACAGCAATCAGCCCCAGCATTTT.

This rearrangement joins TRBV5-1 to TRBJ2-7, with a tentative D call TRBD2 (7 bases). The CDR3 spans 13 residues. Germline assignment: CDR1 SGHRS and CDR2 YFSETQ. The ends were cut back, 4 bases at V and 3 bases at J, with 11 bases in the middle. The CDR3 spells CASSRGGVYEQYF. The CDR3 DNA sequence: TGCGCCAGCAGCCGAGGGGGGGTCTACGAGCAGTACTTC.

The sample holds one count of this clone. The chain has TRBV28 and TRBJ1-4; a possible D gene is TRBD1 (6 bases). V was pared by 2 bases and J by 3 bases, with 7 bases between. The CDR3 spans 14 residues. From germline, CDR1 is MDHEN and CDR2 SYDVKM. The CDR3 spells CASSLGGPNEKLFF. CDR3 bases: TGTGCCAGCAGTTTAGGGGGGCCTAATGAAAAACTGTTTTTT.

The V and J genes are TRBV29-1 and TRBJ2-3; D could derive from TRBD1 or TRBD2 (5 bases each). The CDR3 is made up of 13 amino acids. Trimming stripped 2 bases from V and 5 bases from J, with 11 bases between. Germline V gene data show CDR1 as SQVTM and CDR2 as ANQGSEA. CDR3 in amino acids: CSVEWSGRDTQYF. The CDR3 region has the DNA TGCAGCGTTGAATGGTCAGGGAGAGATACGCAGTATTTT.

CDR3 region: CSIQGGGLYEQYF. CDR3 DNA sequence: TGCAGCATACAGGGGGGAGGACTCTACGAGCAGTACTTC. The rearrangement uses TRBV29-1 and TRBJ2-7; 8 bases are a match to TRBD1. The CDR3 is 13 amino acids. CDR1 and CDR2 (germline): SQVTM, ANQGSEA. V lost 8 bases and J lost 3; bases outside the gene matches: 9.

The gene calls are TRBV6-1 and TRBJ1-4, with D unresolved. This CDR3 spans 18 amino acids. Trimming stripped 1 base from V and 7 bases from J, with 22 bases between. Germline V gene lookup returns CDR1 MNHNS and CDR2 SASEGT. CDR3 nucleotides: TGTGCCAGCAGTGAAGTAGCTGAGGGTTTATCTTTAGGTGAAAAACTGTTTTTT. This codes for CASSEVAEGLSLGEKLFF.

This clone is a singleton in its sample. The chain carries TRBV28 and TRBJ1-1, with no clear D. CDR1 and CDR2 (germline): MDHEN, SYDVKM. V dropped 7 bases and J dropped 9 bases, with 18 bases sitting between them. CDR3 length: 13 amino acids. In DNA form, the CDR3 reads TGTGCCAGCACCCTAAGGGCAATAGGACAAGCTTTCTTT. It yields the protein CASTLRAIGQAFF. Combining the CDR3 with reference TRBV28 and TRBJ1-1 gives the whole variable domain DVKVTQSSRYLVKRTGEKVFLECVQDMDHENMFWYRQDPGLGLRLIYFSYDVKMKEKGDIPEGYSVSREKKERFSLILESASTNQTSMYLCASTLRAIGQAFFGQGTRLTVV.

J is TRBJ2-2 and V is TRBV6-6, with D possibly being TRBD1 (5 bases). V lost 6 bases to trimming and J lost 1 base, with 12 bases between them. The germline V gene encodes CDR1 MNHNY and CDR2 SVGAGI (reference sequence). This CDR3 spans 15 amino acids. CDR3 sequence reads: CASREQVLNTGELFF. In DNA form, the CDR3 reads TGTGCCAGCAGGGAACAGGTTTTGAACACCGGGGAGCTGTTTTTT.

This clone was observed a few times. The chain joins TRBV27 to TRBJ1-5, with D uncertain. The germline CDR1 and CDR2 sequences are MNHEY and SMNVEV (reference sequence). The CDR3 contains 13 residues. V was clipped by 3 bases and J by 7 bases, with 10 bases between them. This chain's CDR3 is CASSLTVFQPQHF. The DNA of the CDR3 is TGTGCCAGCAGTTTGACTGTTTTCCAGCCCCAGCATTTT.

The V call is TRBV5-1, the J call TRBJ1-3; D gene ambiguous. The CDR3 runs 14 residues. CDR1 and CDR2 from the germline V gene are SGHRS and YFSETQ. V lost 0 bases and J 2 bases, leaving 6 bases between the germline ends. The CDR3 protein is CASSLENPGNTIYF. CDR3 in DNA: TGCGCCAGCAGCTTGGAGAACCCTGGAAACACCATATATTTT.

This clone was seen just once. The chain joins TRBV5-1 to TRBJ2-2, with D perhaps TRBD1 or TRBD2 (5 bases each). Germline-derived CDR1 and CDR2 are SGHRS and YFSETQ. This CDR3 is 18 amino acids long. V lost 2 bases, J lost 3 bases, and 20 bases lay in between. The CDR3 DNA sequence: TGCGCCAGCAGCTTCCAATCAATGGGACGGGGCTACACCGGGGAGCTGTTTTTT. Amino acids: CASSFQSMGRGYTGELFF.

The rearrangement uses TRBV5-1 and TRBJ2-2; 8 nucleotides line up with TRBD2. In germline, CDR1 is SGHRS, CDR2 YFSETQ. After removal of 3 bases from V and 3 bases from J, the junction contained 7 bases not matched to a gene. The CDR3 totals 16 residues. For the CDR3, the DNA is TGCGCCAGCAGCTCCAGCGGGAGTCCAGACACCGGGGAGCTGTTTTTT. Encoded protein: CASSSSGSPDTGELFF. Full variable domain (remainder filled in from reference TRBV5-1 and TRBJ2-2): KAGVTQTPRYLIKTRGQQVTLSCSPISGHRSVSWYQQTPGQGLQFLFEYFSETQRNKGNFPGRFSGRQFSNSRSEMNVSTLELGDSALYLCASSSSGSPDTGELFFGEGSRLTVL.

This chain links TRBV2 with TRBJ2-7, with 9 bases that match TRBD1. The CDR3 sequence is 14 residues long. Losses at the gene ends were 8 bases for V and 5 bases for J; bases not matched to a gene: 10. In germline, CDR1 is SNHLY, CDR2 FYNNEI. The CDR3 DNA reads as TGTGCCAGCCGAAAACAGGGGGCGATTGACGAGCAGTACTTC. Protein: CASRKQGAIDEQYF.

The V gene is TRBV7-9, the J gene TRBJ2-7; D unresolved. The CDR3 is made up of 12 amino acids. V was shortened by 5 bases and J by 6 bases, with 11 bases between the two germline ends. Germline CDR1 SEHNR, CDR2 FQNEAQ (reference sequence). DNA of the CDR3: TGTGCCAGCAGCACCTCGGCTTCCGAGCAGTACTTC. This codes for CASSTSASEQYF.

This chain links TRBV11-3 with TRBJ2-3; D call uncertain. Germline-derived CDR1 and CDR2 are SGHNT and YENEEA. V gave up 4 bases and J gave up 6 bases, with 11 bases separating them. There are 13 residues in the CDR3. The CDR3 is CASSYVPRDTQYF. The CDR3 DNA reads as TGTGCCAGCAGCTACGTCCCTCGCGATACGCAGTATTTT.

The rearrangement joins TRBV7-3 to TRBJ2-7; the D call may be TRBD1 or TRBD2 (5 bases each). Trimming cost V 2 bases and J 7 bases, with 12 bases left between them. This CDR3 contains 13 residues. Germline loops: CDR1 SGHTA, CDR2 FQGTGA. The CDR3 nucleotides are TGTGCCAGCAGCTTATACTTCAGGGAGGAGCAGTACTTC. Translated: CASSLYFREEQYF.

The J gene is TRBJ2-5, the V gene TRBV6-1; D is ambiguous. This CDR3 is built from 14 residues. V lost 2 bases, J lost 5 bases, and 12 bases lay in between. Germline V lookup: CDR1 MNHNS, CDR2 SASEGT. DNA of the CDR3: TGTGCCAGCAGTGAAAGGGCAGCCCGGGAGACCCAGTACTTC. This translates into CASSERAARETQYF.

Note on this clone: Other DNA sequences in the same sample also yield this CDR3. The genes are TRBV5-6 and TRBJ1-4; the D is unclear. This CDR3 has 13 amino acids. Germline CDR1 SGHDT, CDR2 YYEEEE. Trimming cost V 4 bases and J 3 bases, with 7 bases left between them. The CDR3 here is CASSGVANEKLFF. The CDR3 region has the DNA TGTGCCAGCAGCGGGGTCGCTAATGAAAAACTGTTTTTT.

The rearrangement uses TRBV5-4 and TRBJ2-2; D gene unclear. This CDR3 contains 17 residues. Deletions cut 4 bases from V and 4 bases from J, with 20 bases between. The germline V gene encodes CDR1 SGHNT and CDR2 YYREEE (reference sequence). The CDR3 region has the DNA TGTGCCAGCAGCCGACCCAGGAGCGAGGCCCCCACCGGGGAGCTGTTTTTT. Translated: CASSRPRSEAPTGELFF.

The gene calls are TRBV19 and TRBJ1-2, with D uncertain. The CDR3 is 14 residues long. CDR1 and CDR2 (germline): LNHDA, SQIVND (reference sequence). V lost 6 bases, J lost 5 bases, and 16 bases lay in between. This CDR3 is CASSSPGLRYGYTF. CDR3 sequence (DNA): TGTGCCAGTAGCTCTCCCGGGCTGCGATATGGCTACACCTTC.

The V and J genes are TRBV7-2 and TRBJ1-6; TRBD1 agrees at 8 bases. Germline V gene lookup returns CDR1 SGHTA and CDR2 FQGNSA. This CDR3 contains 19 residues. V shed 5 bases, J shed 2 bases, and the junction held 14 bases outside the gene matches. The CDR3 region is CASSLGGQGTFTYNSPLHF. The CDR3, as DNA: TGTGCCAGCAGCCTCGGAGGACAGGGAACATTCACCTATAATTCACCCCTCCACTTT.

This clone has just one count. The rearrangement uses TRBV19 and TRBJ2-1, with 10 bases fitting TRBD1. CDR3 size: 15 residues. CDR1 LNHDA and CDR2 SQIVND come from the germline V gene (reference sequence). V gave up 3 bases and J gave up 6 bases; unmatched junction bases: 5. The CDR3 loop is CASSISRTGGNEQFF. The CDR3 DNA reads as TGTGCCAGTAGTATCTCAAGGACAGGGGGCAATGAGCAGTTCTTC. The full variable domain, completed using reference TRBV19 and TRBJ2-1, is DGGITQSPKYLFRKEGQNVTLSCEQNLNHDAMYWYRQDPGQGLRLIYYSQIVNDFQKGDIAEGYSVSREKKESFPLTVTSAQKNPTAFYLCASSISRTGGNEQFFGPGTRLTVL.

The chain links TRBV18 to TRBJ1-5; D perhaps matches TRBD1 (5 bases). Deletions cut 6 bases from V and 4 bases from J, with 16 bases between. The CDR3 is 15 residues long. Germline V lookup: CDR1 KGHSH, CDR2 LQKENI. CDR3 residues: CASSPAGHTNQPQHF. The DNA for the CDR3 is TGTGCCAGCTCCCCCGCCGGACACACAAATCAGCCCCAGCATTTT.

V usage is TRBV5-1 and J usage is TRBJ1-3; D unresolved. Between the trimmed V and J ends, which lost 3 bases and 0 bases, there was a span of 16 bases. The CDR3 runs 17 residues. The V gene's germline CDR1 is SGHRS and CDR2 YFSETQ. The CDR3 sequence: CASSSLGAMISGNTIYF. DNA for the CDR3: TGCGCCAGCAGCTCCCTTGGAGCCATGATCTCTGGAAACACCATATATTTT.

The chain links TRBV28 to TRBJ1-3; D gene unclear. This CDR3 has 14 residues. V shed 4 bases and J shed 0 bases, with 7 bases lying between them. Germline CDR1 and CDR2: MDHEN and SYDVKM. Written as DNA, the CDR3 is TGTGCCAGCAGTTCCTCCAACTCTGGAAACACCATATATTTT. It encodes CASSSSNSGNTIYF.

In its sample, this clone was seen once. V usage is TRBV12-2 and J usage is TRBJ2-1; the DNA was not used to check the table's D call, TRBD1. TRBV12-2 is a documented pseudogene. This CDR3 comprises 20 residues. Written as DNA, the CDR3 is TGTGCAAGTCGCTTAGCTAGCGGCAGGGGGACAACTCTGGGGTTTGGTGAGCAGTTCTTC. This codes for CASRLASGRGTTLGFGEQFF.